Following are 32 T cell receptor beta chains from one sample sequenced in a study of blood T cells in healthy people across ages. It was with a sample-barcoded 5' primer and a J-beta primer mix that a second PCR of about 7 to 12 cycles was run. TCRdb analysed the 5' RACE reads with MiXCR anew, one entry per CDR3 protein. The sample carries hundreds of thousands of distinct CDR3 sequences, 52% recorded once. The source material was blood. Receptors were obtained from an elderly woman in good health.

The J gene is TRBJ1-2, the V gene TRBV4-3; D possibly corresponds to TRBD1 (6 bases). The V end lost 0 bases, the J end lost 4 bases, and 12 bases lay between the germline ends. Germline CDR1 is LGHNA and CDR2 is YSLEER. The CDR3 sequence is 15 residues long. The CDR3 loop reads CASSQETGAGYGYTF. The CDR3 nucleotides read TGCGCCAGCAGCCAAGAAACGGGGGCCGGCTATGGCTACACCTTC.

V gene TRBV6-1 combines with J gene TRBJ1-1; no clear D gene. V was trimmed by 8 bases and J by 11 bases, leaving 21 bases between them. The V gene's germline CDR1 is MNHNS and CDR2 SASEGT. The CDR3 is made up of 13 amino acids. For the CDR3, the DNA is TGTGCCAGCCGCCTCAAAGTTTCGGGGTGGGCTTTCTTT. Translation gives CASRLKVSGWAFF.

The DNA for the CDR3 is TGTGCCAGTTCAATGATCGAAGAGACCCAGTACTTC. The encoded protein is CASSMIEETQYF. V and J are TRBV12-3 or TRBV12-4 and TRBJ2-5; D gene unclear. This CDR3 region has 12 residues. V lost 9 bases and J 3 bases, leaving 11 bases between the germline ends.

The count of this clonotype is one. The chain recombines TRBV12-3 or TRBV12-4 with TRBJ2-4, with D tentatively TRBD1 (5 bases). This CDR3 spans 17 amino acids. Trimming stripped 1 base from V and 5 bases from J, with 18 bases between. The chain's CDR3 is CASSLESSGIGENIQYF. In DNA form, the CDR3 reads TGTGCCAGCAGTTTAGAGTCGTCAGGGATCGGAGAAAACATTCAGTACTTC.

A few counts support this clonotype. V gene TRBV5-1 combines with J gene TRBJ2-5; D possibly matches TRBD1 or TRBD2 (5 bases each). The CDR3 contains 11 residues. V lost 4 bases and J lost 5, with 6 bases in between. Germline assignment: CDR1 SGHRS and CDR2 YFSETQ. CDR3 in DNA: TGCGCCAGCAGCGGGACGGAGACCCAGTACTTC. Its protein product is CASSGTETQYF.

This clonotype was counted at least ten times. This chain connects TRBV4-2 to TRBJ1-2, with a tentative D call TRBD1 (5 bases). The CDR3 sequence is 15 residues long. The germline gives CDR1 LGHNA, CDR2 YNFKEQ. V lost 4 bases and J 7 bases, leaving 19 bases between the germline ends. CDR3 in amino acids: CASSPIGDQGGGYTF. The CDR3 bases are TGTGCCAGCAGCCCTATTGGGGATCAGGGAGGTGGCTACACCTTC.

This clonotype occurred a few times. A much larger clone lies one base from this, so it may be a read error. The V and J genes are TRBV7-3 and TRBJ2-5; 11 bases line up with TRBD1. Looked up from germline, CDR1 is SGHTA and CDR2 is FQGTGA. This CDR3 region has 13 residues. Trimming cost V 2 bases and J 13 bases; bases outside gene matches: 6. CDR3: CASSLAGQGAPYF. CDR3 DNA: TGTGCCAGCAGCTTAGCAGGACAGGGGGCTCCGTACTTC.

CDR3 loop: CASSFGDTGELFF. CDR3 nucleotides: TGCGCCAGCAGCTTCGGGGACACCGGGGAGCTGTTTTTT. The J gene is TRBJ2-2, the V gene TRBV5-1; the D gene is possibly TRBD2 (5 bases). The CDR3 is 13 amino acids. Germline V gene data show CDR1 as SGHRS and CDR2 as YFSETQ. Trimming removed 2 bases from V and 3 bases from J, with 5 bases in between.

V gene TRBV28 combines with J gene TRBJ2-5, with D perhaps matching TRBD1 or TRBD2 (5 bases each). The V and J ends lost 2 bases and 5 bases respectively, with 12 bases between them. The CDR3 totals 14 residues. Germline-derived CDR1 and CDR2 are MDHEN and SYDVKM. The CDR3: CASSLLGDAETQYF. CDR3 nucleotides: TGTGCCAGCAGTTTACTGGGGGATGCGGAGACCCAGTACTTC.

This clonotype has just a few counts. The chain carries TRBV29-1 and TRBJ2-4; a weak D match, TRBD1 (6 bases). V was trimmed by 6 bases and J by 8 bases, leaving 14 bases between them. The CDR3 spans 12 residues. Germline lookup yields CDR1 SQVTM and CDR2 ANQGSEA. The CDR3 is CSVTTGSDIQYF. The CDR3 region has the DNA TGCAGCGTGACAACAGGGTCCGACATTCAGTACTTC.

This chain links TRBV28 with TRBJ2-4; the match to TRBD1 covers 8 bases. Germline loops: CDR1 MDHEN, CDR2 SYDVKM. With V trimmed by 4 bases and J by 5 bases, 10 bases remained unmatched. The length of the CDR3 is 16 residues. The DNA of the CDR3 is TGTGCCAGCAGTTCTCCAGCCGGACAGGGCCAAAACATTCAGTACTTC. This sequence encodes CASSSPAGQGQNIQYF.

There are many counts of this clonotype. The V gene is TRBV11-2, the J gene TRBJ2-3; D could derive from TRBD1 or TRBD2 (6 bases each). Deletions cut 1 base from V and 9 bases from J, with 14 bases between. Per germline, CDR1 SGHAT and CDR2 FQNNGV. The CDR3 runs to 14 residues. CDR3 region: CASSLGWGRGTQYF. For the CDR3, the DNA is TGTGCCAGCAGCTTAGGATGGGGGCGGGGCACGCAGTATTTT.

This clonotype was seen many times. The CDR3 DNA sequence: TGTGCCAGCAGTAAGACACAGGGGGCTGGGGCCAACGTCCTGACTTTC. This gives the protein CASSKTQGAGANVLTF. The chain recombines TRBV6-2 or TRBV6-3 with TRBJ2-6; 8 positions match TRBD1. CDR1 is MNHEY, CDR2 SVGEGT, per germline. V shed 5 bases and J 2 bases; nucleotides not matched to a gene: 5. CDR3 size: 16 residues.

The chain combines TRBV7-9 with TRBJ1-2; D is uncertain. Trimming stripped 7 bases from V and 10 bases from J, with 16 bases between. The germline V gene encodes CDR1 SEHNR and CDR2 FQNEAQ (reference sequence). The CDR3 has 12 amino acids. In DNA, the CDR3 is TGTGCCAGCACCCGGGAGGAGGGTTACTACACCTTC. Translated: CASTREEGYYTF.

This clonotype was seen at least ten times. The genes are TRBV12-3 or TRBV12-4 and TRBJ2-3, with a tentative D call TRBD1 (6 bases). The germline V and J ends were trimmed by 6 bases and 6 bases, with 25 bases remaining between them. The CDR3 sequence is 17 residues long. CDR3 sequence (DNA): TGTGCCAGCAGCCGATCAAACAGGGTAACGAGAATCGATACGCAGTATTTT. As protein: CASSRSNRVTRIDTQYF.

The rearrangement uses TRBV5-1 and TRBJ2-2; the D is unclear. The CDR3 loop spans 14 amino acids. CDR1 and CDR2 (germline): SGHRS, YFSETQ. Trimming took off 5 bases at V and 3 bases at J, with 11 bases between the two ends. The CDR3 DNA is TGCGCCAGCAGAGACCTCCGGGACACCGGGGAGCTGTTTTTT. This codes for CASRDLRDTGELFF.

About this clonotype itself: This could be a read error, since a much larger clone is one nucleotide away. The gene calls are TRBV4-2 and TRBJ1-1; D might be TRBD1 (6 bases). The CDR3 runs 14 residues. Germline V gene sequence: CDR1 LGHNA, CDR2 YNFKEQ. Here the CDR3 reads CVSSLGGPNTEAFF. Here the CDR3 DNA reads TGTGTCAGCAGCCTAGGGGGTCCGAACACTGAAGCTTTCTTT.

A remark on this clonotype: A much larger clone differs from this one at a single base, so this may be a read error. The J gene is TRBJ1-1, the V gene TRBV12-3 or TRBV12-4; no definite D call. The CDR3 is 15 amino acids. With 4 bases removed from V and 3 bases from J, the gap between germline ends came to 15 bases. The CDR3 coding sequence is TGTGCCAGCAGTTCCCATGTGGGAATATACACTGAAGCTTTCTTT. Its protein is CASSSHVGIYTEAFF.

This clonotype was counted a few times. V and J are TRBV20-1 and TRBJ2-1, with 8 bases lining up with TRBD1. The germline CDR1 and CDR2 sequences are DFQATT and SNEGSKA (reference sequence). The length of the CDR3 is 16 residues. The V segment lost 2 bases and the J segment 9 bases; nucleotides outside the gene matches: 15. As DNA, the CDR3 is TGCAGTGCTAGACCCCCCGGACAGGGCGGAGGCTTTGAGCAGTTCTTC. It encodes CSARPPGQGGGFEQFF.

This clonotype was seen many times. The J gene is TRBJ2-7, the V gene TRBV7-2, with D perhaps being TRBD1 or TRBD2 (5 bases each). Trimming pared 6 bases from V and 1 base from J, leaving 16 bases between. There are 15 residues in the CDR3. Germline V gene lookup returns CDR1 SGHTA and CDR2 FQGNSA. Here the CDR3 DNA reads TGTGCCAGCAGACCTTATGGGGGTGGGTCCTACGAGCAGTACTTC. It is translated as CASRPYGGGSYEQYF.

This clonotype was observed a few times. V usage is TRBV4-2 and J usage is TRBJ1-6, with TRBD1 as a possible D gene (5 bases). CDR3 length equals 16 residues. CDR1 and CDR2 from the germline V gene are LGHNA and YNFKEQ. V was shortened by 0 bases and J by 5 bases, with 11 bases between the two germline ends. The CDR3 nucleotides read TGTGCCAGCAGCCAAGATGTACAAGGGGATAATTCACCCCTCCACTTT. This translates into CASSQDVQGDNSPLHF.

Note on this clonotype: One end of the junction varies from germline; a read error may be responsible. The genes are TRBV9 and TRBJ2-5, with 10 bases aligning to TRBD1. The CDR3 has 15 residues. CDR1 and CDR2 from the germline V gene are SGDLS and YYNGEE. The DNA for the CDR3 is TGCGCCAGCAGCGTGTTCGGGACAGGGGTCAATGAGCAGTACTTC. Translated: CASSVFGTGVNEQYF. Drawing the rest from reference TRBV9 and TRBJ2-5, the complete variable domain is DSGVTQTPKHLITATGQRVTLRCSPRSGDLSVYWYQQSLDQGLQFLIQYYNGEERAKGNILERFSAQQFPDLHSELNLSSLELGDSALYFCASSVFGTGVNEQYFGPGTRLLVL.

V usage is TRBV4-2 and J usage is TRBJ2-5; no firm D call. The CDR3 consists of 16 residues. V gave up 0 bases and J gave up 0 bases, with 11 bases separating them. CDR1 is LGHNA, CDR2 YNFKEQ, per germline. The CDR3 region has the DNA TGTGCCAGCAGCCAAGATTGGGCCGCGTACCAAGAGACCCAGTACTTC. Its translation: CASSQDWAAYQETQYF.

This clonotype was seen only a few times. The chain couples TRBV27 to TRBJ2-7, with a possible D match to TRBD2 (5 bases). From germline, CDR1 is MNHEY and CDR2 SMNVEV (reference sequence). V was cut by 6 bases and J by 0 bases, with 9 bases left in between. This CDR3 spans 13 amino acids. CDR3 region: CASRKRSSYEQYF. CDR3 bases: TGTGCCAGCAGGAAGCGGTCCTCCTACGAGCAGTACTTC.

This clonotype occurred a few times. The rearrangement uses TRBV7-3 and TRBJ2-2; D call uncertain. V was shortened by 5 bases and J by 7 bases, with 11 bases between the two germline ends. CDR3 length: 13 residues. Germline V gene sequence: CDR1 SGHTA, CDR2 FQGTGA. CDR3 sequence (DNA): TGTGCCAGCAGCCAACACGGAGACGGGGAGCTGTTTTTT. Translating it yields CASSQHGDGELFF.

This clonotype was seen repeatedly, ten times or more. In nucleotides, the CDR3 is TGCAGTGCGATCCCGTTTTATGGCTACACCTTC. Translation gives CSAIPFYGYTF. The chain combines TRBV20-1 with TRBJ1-2; D unresolved. The germline CDR1 and CDR2 sequences are DFQATT and SNEGSKA (reference sequence). The CDR3 has 11 amino acids. Trimming shortened V by 6 bases and J by 5 bases, and 10 bases separated the two germline ends.

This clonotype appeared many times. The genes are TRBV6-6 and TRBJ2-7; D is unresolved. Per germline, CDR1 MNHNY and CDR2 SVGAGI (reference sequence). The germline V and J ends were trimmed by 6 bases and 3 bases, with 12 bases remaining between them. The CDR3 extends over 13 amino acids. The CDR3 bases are TGTGCCAGCAGCTTATATAAAAACTACGAGCAGTACTTC. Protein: CASSLYKNYEQYF.

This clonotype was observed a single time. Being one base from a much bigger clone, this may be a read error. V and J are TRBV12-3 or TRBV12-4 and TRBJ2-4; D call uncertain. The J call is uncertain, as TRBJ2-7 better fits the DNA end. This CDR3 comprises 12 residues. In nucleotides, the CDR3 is TGTGCCAGCAATTTTCGTCGTCTCGAGCAGTACTTC. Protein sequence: CASNFRRLEQYF.

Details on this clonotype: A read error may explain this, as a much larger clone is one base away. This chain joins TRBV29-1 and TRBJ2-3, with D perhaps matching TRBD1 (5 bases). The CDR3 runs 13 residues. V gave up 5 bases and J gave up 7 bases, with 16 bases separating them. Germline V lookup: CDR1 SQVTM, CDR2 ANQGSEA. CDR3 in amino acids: CSVKFPWGHTQYF. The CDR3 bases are TGCAGCGTTAAATTTCCCTGGGGCCATACGCAGTATTTT.

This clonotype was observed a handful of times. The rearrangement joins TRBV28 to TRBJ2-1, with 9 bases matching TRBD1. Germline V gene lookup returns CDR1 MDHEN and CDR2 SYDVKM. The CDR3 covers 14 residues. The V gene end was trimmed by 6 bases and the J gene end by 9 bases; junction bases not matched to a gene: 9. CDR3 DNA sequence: TGTGCCAGCAGCCCTGGACAGGGGAGAAGTGAGCAGTTCTTC. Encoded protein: CASSPGQGRSEQFF.

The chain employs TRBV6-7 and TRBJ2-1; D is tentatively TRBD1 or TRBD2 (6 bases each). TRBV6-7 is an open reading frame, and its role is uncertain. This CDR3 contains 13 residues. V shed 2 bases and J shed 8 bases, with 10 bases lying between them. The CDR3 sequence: CASSYGGPHEQFF. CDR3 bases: TGTGCCAGCAGTTACGGGGGGCCCCATGAGCAGTTCTTC.

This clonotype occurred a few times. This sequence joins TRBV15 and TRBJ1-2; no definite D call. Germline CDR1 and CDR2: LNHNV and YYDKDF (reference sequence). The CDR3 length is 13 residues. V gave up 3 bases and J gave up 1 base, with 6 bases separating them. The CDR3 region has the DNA TGTGCCACCAGCAGGGATATTAACTATGGCTACACCTTC. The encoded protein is CATSRDINYGYTF.